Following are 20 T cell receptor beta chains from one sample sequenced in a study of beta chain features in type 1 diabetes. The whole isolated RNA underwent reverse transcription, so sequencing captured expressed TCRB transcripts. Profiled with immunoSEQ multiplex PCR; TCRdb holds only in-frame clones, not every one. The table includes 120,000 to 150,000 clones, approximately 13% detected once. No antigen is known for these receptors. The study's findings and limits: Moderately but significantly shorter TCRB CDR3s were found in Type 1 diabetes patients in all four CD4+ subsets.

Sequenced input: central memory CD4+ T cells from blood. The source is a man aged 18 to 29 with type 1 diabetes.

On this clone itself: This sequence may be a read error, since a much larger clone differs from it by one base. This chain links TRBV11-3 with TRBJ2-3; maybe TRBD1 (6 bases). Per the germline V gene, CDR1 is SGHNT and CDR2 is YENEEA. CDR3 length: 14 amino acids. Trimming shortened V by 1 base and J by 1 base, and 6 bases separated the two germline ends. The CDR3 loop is CASSLGQGTDTQYF. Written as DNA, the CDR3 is TGTGCCAGCAGCTTAGGACAGGGCACAGATACGCAGTATTTT.

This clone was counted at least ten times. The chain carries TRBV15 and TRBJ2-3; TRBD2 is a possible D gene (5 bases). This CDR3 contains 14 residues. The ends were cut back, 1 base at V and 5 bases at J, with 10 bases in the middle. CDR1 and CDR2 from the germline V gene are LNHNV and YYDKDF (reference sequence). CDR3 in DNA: TGTGCCACCAGCAGAGTTTCACGGGGAGATACGCAGTATTTT. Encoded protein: CATSRVSRGDTQYF.

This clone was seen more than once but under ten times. The CDR3 is CATSRPTTNEQFF. The CDR3 nucleotides are TGTGCCACCAGCAGACCTACTACGAATGAGCAGTTCTTC. The chain recombines TRBV15 with TRBJ2-1; D gene unclear. V shed 2 bases and J shed 7 bases, with 9 bases lying between them. The germline V gene encodes CDR1 LNHNV and CDR2 YYDKDF (reference sequence). This CDR3 is 13 amino acids long.

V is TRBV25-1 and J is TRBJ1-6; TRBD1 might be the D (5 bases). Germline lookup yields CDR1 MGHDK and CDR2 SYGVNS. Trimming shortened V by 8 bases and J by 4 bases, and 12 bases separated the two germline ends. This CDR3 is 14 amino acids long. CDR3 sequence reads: CASLGGFYNSPLHF. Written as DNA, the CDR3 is TGTGCCAGCTTGGGGGGGTTTTATAATTCACCCCTCCACTTT.

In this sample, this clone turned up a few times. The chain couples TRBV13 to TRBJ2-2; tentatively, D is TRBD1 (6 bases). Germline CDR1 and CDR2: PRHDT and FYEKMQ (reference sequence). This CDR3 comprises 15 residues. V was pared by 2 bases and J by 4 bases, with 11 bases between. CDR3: CASSLYRAGTGELFF. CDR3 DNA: TGTGCCAGCAGCTTATACAGGGCGGGCACCGGGGAGCTGTTTTTT.

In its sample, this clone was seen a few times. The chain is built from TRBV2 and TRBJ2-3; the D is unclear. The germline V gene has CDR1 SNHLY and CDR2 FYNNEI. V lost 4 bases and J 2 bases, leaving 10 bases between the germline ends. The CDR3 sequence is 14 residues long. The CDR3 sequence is CASSVVEPTDTQYF. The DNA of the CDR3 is TGTGCCAGCAGTGTTGTGGAACCCACAGATACGCAGTATTTT.

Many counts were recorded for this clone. The CDR3 sequence is CASSIIGLQETQYF. In DNA, the CDR3 is TGTGCCAGCAGCATAATCGGACTGCAAGAGACCCAGTACTTC. The V call is TRBV11-2, the J call TRBJ2-5; maybe TRBD2 (5 bases). Per the germline V gene, CDR1 is SGHAT and CDR2 is FQNNGV. Between the trimmed V and J ends, which lost 5 bases and 2 bases, there was a span of 12 bases. This CDR3 contains 14 residues.

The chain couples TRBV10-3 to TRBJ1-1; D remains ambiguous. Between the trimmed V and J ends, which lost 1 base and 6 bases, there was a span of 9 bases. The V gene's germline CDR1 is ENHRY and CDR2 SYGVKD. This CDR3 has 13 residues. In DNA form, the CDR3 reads TGTGCCATCAGTGAGTTGGGTAACCCTGAAGCTTTCTTT. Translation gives CAISELGNPEAFF.

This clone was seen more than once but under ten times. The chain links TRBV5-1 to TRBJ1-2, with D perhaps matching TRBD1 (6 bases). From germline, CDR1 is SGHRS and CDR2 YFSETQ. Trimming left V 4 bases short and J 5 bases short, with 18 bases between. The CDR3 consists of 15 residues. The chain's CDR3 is CASSETSGGLYGYTF. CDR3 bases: TGCGCCAGCAGCGAGACGTCGGGGGGCCTTTATGGCTACACCTTC.

The CDR3 DNA reads TGTGCCAGCAGTGAGGGTCTACGGTTAGAGACCCAGTACTTC. It yields the protein CASSEGLRLETQYF. The rearrangement links TRBV2 to TRBJ2-5; D not certain. This CDR3 contains 14 residues. Trimming took off 3 bases at V and 4 bases at J, with 12 bases between the two ends. Germline loops: CDR1 SNHLY, CDR2 FYNNEI.

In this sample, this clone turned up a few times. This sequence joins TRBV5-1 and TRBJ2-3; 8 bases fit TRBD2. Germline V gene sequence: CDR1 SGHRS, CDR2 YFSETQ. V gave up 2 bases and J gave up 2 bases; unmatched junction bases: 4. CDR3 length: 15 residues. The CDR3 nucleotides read TGCGCCAGCAGCTTAAGCGGGGGCGTCACAGATACGCAGTATTTT. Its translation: CASSLSGGVTDTQYF.

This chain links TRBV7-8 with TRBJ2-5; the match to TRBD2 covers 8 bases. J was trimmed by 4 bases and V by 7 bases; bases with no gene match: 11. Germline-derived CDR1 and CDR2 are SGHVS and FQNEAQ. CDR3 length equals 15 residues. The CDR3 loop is CASKRGRAGLETQYF. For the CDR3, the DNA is TGTGCCAGCAAGCGGGGGCGAGCCGGGTTAGAGACCCAGTACTTC.

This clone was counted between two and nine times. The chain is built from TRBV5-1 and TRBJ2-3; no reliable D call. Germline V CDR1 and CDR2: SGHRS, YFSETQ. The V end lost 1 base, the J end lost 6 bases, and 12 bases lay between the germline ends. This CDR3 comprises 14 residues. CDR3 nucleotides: TGCGCCAGCAGCTTGATGTCGGCTGAGGATACGCAGTATTTT. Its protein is CASSLMSAEDTQYF.

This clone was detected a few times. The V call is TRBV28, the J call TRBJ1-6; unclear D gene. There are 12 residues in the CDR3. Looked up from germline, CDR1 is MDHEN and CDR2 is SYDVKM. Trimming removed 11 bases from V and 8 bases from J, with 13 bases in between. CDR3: CAGMGGDSPLHF. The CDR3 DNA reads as TGTGCCGGCATGGGAGGTGATTCACCCCTCCACTTT. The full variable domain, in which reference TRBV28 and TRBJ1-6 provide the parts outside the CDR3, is DVKVTQSSRYLVKRTGEKVFLECVQDMDHENMFWYRQDPGLGLRLIYFSYDVKMKEKGDIPEGYSVSREKKERFSLILESASTNQTSMYLCAGMGGDSPLHFGNGTRLTVT.

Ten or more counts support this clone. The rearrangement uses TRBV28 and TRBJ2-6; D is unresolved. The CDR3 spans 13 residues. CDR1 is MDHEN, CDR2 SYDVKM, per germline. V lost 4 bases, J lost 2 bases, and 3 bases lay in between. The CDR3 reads CASSYAGANVLTF. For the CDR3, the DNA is TGTGCCAGCAGTTATGCTGGGGCCAACGTCCTGACTTTC.

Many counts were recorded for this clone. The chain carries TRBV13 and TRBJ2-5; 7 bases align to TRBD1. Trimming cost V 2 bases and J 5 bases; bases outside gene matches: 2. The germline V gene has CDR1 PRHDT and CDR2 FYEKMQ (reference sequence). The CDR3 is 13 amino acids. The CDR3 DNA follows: TGTGCCAGCAGCTTAACAGGGGAGGAGACCCAGTACTTC. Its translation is CASSLTGEETQYF.

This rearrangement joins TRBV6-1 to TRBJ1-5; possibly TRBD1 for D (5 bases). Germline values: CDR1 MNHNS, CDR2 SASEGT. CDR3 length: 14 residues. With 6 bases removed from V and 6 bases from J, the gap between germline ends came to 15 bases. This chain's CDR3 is CASRRDSGPQPQHF. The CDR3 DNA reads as TGTGCCAGCAGGCGCGACAGTGGTCCTCAGCCCCAGCATTTT.

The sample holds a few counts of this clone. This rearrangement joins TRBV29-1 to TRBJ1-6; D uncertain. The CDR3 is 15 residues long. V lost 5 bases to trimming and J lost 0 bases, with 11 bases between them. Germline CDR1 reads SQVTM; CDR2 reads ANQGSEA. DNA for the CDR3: TGCAGCGTTCGTGACGGCAGCTCCTATAATTCACCCCTCCACTTT. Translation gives CSVRDGSSYNSPLHF.

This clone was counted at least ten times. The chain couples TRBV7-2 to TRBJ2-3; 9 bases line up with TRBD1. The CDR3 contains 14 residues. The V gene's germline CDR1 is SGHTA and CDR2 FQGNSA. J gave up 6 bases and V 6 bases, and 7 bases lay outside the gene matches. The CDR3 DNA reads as TGTGCCAGCAGGCGACAGGGGGGTGTTGATACGCAGTATTTT. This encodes CASRRQGGVDTQYF.

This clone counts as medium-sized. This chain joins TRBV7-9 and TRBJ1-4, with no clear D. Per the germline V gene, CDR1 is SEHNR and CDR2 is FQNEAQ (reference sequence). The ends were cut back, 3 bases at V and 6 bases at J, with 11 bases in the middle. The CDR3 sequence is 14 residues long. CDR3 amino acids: CASSLANSHEKLFF. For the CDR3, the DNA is TGTGCCAGCAGCTTGGCGAATTCCCATGAAAAACTGTTTTTT.